Listed here are 11 T cell receptor beta chains from one sample, sequenced in a study of cytomegalovirus exposure and HLA in healthy donors. PCR amplification relied on 60 Vbeta primers (plus 13 Jbeta primers). Here immunoSEQ multiplex PCR was the method, and the copy in TCRdb shows in-frame clones only, minus some. The sample consists of roughly 110,000 clones, around three quarters of them appearing once. Sequences were obtained from PBMCs. The origin of the receptors is a male donor in good health and CMV-seronegative.

Regarding this clone: Other nucleotide sequences in the sample specify the same CDR3. The chain carries TRBV6-5 and TRBJ1-1, with D unresolved. Germline CDR1 and CDR2: MNHEY and SVGAGI. Trimming removed 0 bases from V and 4 bases from J, with 12 bases in between. There are 15 residues in the CDR3. The chain's CDR3 is CASSYSGSPGTEAFF. The DNA for the CDR3 is TGTGCCAGCAGTTACTCCGGGAGCCCGGGCACTGAAGCTTTCTTT.

CDR3 protein: CASQPLSGRADTQYF. The CDR3 DNA is TGTGCCAGTCAGCCACTAAGCGGGAGAGCAGATACGCAGTATTTT. This sequence joins TRBV25-1 and TRBJ2-3, with TRBD2 identical over 8 bases. V shed 9 bases, J shed 4 bases, and the junction held 12 bases outside the gene matches. The CDR3 is 15 residues long. Germline lookup yields CDR1 MGHDK and CDR2 SYGVNS.

V usage is TRBV27 and J usage is TRBJ2-3; a weak D match, TRBD2 (6 bases). Germline CDR1 and CDR2: MNHEY and SMNVEV (reference sequence). The CDR3 loop spans 11 amino acids. Trimming removed 5 bases at V and 6 bases at J, with 6 bases between. The DNA of the CDR3 is TGTGCCAGCAGTGGGGGGGATACGCAGTATTTT. This codes for CASSGGDTQYF.

The rearrangement joins TRBV28 to TRBJ1-4; 7 bases align to TRBD1. Germline V gene data show CDR1 as MDHEN and CDR2 as SYDVKM. The V segment lost 5 bases and the J segment 6 bases; nucleotides outside the gene matches: 6. The CDR3 is 14 residues long. The CDR3 DNA sequence: TGTGCCAGCAGTAGACGGACAGGCGATGAAAAACTGTTTTTT. Translation: CASSRRTGDEKLFF.

The chain carries TRBV27 and TRBJ2-2, with TRBD2 identical over 10 bases. The V and J ends lost 6 bases and 4 bases, in that order; junction bases with no gene match: 2. The CDR3 length is 14 residues. Germline-derived CDR1 and CDR2 are MNHEY and SMNVEV (reference sequence). As DNA, the CDR3 is TGTGCCAGCAGAGGACTAGCGGTCACCGGGGAGCTGTTTTTT. Translation gives CASRGLAVTGELFF.

The chain carries TRBV5-1 and TRBJ2-1; tentative D call: TRBD2 (6 bases). With 0 bases removed from V and 0 bases from J, the gap between germline ends came to 10 bases. Germline-derived CDR1 and CDR2 are SGHRS and YFSETQ. This CDR3 contains 16 residues. CDR3 loop: CASSLGGGNSYNEQFF. DNA for the CDR3: TGCGCCAGCAGCTTGGGGGGCGGGAACTCCTACAATGAGCAGTTCTTC.

The gene calls are TRBV10-1 and TRBJ2-5; D remains unclear. CDR3 length: 13 residues. V lost 0 bases to trimming and J lost 5 bases, with 7 bases between them. In germline, CDR1 is WNHNN, CDR2 SYGVQD (reference sequence). The CDR3 sequence: CASSESNKETQYF. The CDR3 DNA reads TGCGCCAGCAGTGAGTCGAACAAGGAGACCCAGTACTTC.

The J gene is TRBJ1-2, the V gene TRBV4-1; 7 bases fit TRBD1. Per germline, CDR1 MGHRA and CDR2 YSYEKL. The J segment lost 4 bases and the V segment lost 2 bases, leaving 4 bases of the junction unmatched. CDR3 size: 14 residues. The CDR3 nucleotides are TGCGCCAGCAGCCAACCCGGGACAGCCTATGGCTACACCTTC. Encoded protein: CASSQPGTAYGYTF.

The chain joins TRBV7-2 to TRBJ2-1; TRBD2 matches 8 bases. With V trimmed by 4 bases and J by 2 bases, 7 bases remained unmatched. The CDR3 sequence is 16 residues long. The V gene's germline CDR1 is SGHTA and CDR2 FQGNSA. In DNA form, the CDR3 reads TGTGCCAGCAGCTCAGCGGGCGGGAGGCCCTACAATGAGCAGTTCTTC. Translated: CASSSAGGRPYNEQFF.

The CDR3 bases are TGTGCCAGCTCGCGCCTCGGGACAGGGGAAGATGAAAAACTGTTTTTT. The encoded protein is CASSRLGTGEDEKLFF. The rearrangement links TRBV18 to TRBJ1-4, with 10 nucleotides matching TRBD1. CDR3 size: 16 residues. Trimming removed 6 bases from V and 6 bases from J; junction bases left unmatched: 10. CDR1 and CDR2 (germline): KGHSH, LQKENI.

The chain combines TRBV10-2 with TRBJ1-3, with D maybe TRBD1 (6 bases). This CDR3 spans 19 amino acids. The V gene's germline CDR1 is WSHSY and CDR2 SAAADI. Trimming left V 7 bases short and J 0 bases short, with 25 bases between. The CDR3 DNA reads as TGCGCCAGCAAGGGTGGTGTGGGTACAGGGAAGATCTCTGGAAACACCATATATTTT. This gives the protein CASKGGVGTGKISGNTIYF.